These T cell receptor beta chains were read from a single sample in a study of post-analysis software for immune sequencing data. MiXCR, applied by TCRdb to the PCR reads, yields one record per CDR3 protein. The table lists fewer than 550,000 distinct CDR3 sequences, roughly 34% of them singletons, with approximately 6% in the top ten. The specimen sequenced was blood. All receptors derive from a girl aged 2-17 years with multiple sclerosis. CDR3s include the opening cysteine and the closing phenylalanine or tryptophan. A D gene is named only where the DNA matches it firmly. Expanded clones get a size class; other rows say once, few or many, or leave the size out.

J | size | V | D | DNA | CDR3
TRBJ2-1 | few | TRBV20-1 | TRBD2 | TGCAGTGACAACTCCTTAGCGGGGGAAAATGAGCAGTTCTTC | CSDNSLAGENEQFF
TRBJ2-3 | few | TRBV6-2/TRBV6-3 | NA | TGTGCCAGCAGTTACGGCAGTTTGACTAGCACAGATACGCAGTATTTT | CASSYGSLTSTDTQYF
TRBJ2-7 | few | TRBV7-8 | NA | TGTGCCAGCAGCCAATCGATTGGAGGCTACGAGCAGTACTTC | CASSQSIGGYEQYF
TRBJ2-5 | NA | TRBV20-1 | NA | TGCAGTGCCCAGGGATACCAAGAGACCCAGTACTTC | CSAQGYQETQYF
TRBJ2-1 | many | TRBV7-9 | TRBD2 | TGTGCCAGCAGCTTAGTTTTAGCGGGGTACAATGAGCAGTTCTTC | CASSLVLAGYNEQFF
TRBJ1-1 | few | TRBV10-3 | TRBD1 | TGTGCCATCAGTTTATTTGCCGGGACAGGGGGCGTCACTGAAGCTTTCTTT | CAISLFAGTGGVTEAFF
TRBJ1-5 | NA | TRBV4-1 | TRBD1 | TGCGCCAGCAGCCAAGATGTTACAGGGGGCTATAACAATCAGCCCCAGCATTTT | CASSQDVTGGYNNQPQHF
TRBJ1-5 | few | TRBV12-3/TRBV12-4 | TRBD1 | TGTGCCAGCAGTACCTGGACAGGGGGTAGCAATCAGCCCCAGCATTTT | CASSTWTGGSNQPQHF
TRBJ2-3 | NA | TRBV11-3 | TRBD2 | TGTGCCAGCAGCCAAATTAGCGGGGGGGATGCAGATACGCAGTATTTT | CASSQISGGDADTQYF
TRBJ2-3 | once | TRBV5-1 | TRBD1 | TGCGCCAGCAGCGATACAGGGGTGATGAGAGATACGCAGTATTTT | CASSDTGVMRDTQYF
TRBJ2-1 | few | TRBV24-1 | NA | TGTGCCACCAGTGAGTCCGTATACAATGAGCAGTTCTTC | CATSESVYNEQFF
TRBJ1-5 | NA | TRBV12-3/TRBV12-4 | TRBD1 | TGTGCCAGCAGTTCCCCGGGACAGGCGTTCATAGTCAATCAGCCCCAGCATTTT | CASSSPGQAFIVNQPQHF
TRBJ1-1 | NA | TRBV14 | TRBD1 | TGTGCCAGCAGCCAAGGACAGGGTCGGACTGAAGCTTTCTTT | CASSQGQGRTEAFF
TRBJ2-3 | few | TRBV6-1 | TRBD2 | TGTGCCAGCAGTCTTCGGACTAGCGTAATTACAGATACGCAGTATTTT | CASSLRTSVITDTQYF
TRBJ1-5 | NA | TRBV20-1 | NA | TGCAGTGCTAGAGGACCGCTTTATAGCAATCAGCCCCAGCATTTT | CSARGPLYSNQPQHF
TRBJ2-7 | many | TRBV5-6 | NA | TGTGCCAGCAGCCAGCGTGTCAGGTCGGGGATCTACGAGCAGTACTTC | CASSQRVRSGIYEQYF
TRBJ2-5 | few | TRBV7-2 | TRBD2 | TGTGCCAGCAGCTTAAGAATAGCGGGGGGGCCGGAGACCCAGTACTTC | CASSLRIAGGPETQYF
TRBJ2-7 | NA | TRBV5-1 | NA | TGCGCCAGCAGCTTGGGGTCGCCAATCTCCTACGAGCAGTACTTC | CASSLGSPISYEQYF
TRBJ1-2 | NA | TRBV6-5 | TRBD1 | TGTGCCAGCAGTTACGGGACAGGAGAAGAATTGTATGGCTACACCTTC | CASSYGTGEELYGYTF
TRBJ1-5 | few | TRBV20-1 | NA | TGCAGTGCTGGCCGCCGGGATACTCATCAGCCCCAGCATTTT | CSAGRRDTHQPQHF
TRBJ2-5 | NA | TRBV18 | TRBD1 | TGTGCCAGCTCACCACCCATGACAGGGAAGGAGACCCAGTACTTC | CASSPPMTGKETQYF
TRBJ2-7 | NA | TRBV20-1 | TRBD2 | TGCAGTGCTAGAGATCCCGGGGGGACCTACGAGCAGTACTTC | CSARDPGGTYEQYF
TRBJ2-1 | NA | TRBV7-2 | NA | TGTGCCAGCACCAACACACAGGGAAACTACAATGAGCAGTTCTTC | CASTNTQGNYNEQFF
TRBJ1-2 | NA | TRBV6-5 | NA | TGTGCCAGCAGTTACTCGACGGTTAGACAGTTCTATGGCTACACCTTC | CASSYSTVRQFYGYTF
TRBJ2-3 | few | TRBV7-9 | TRBD1 | TGTGCCAGCAGCATACGACAGGGGGGTGCTAGCACAGATACGCAGTATTTT | CASSIRQGGASTDTQYF
TRBJ2-7 | NA | TRBV6-5 | NA | TGTGCCAGCAGCTACAGGGGAGGGCGGGAGATAACCTACGAGCAGTACTTC | CASSYRGGREITYEQYF
TRBJ2-7 | NA | TRBV12-3/TRBV12-4 | NA | TGTGCCAGCAGTTTGGACAACTCCTACGAGCAGTACTTC | CASSLDNSYEQYF
TRBJ2-1 | NA | TRBV6-5 | TRBD2 | TGTGCCAGCAGGCGGCCGGGACTAGGAAGAGTCAATGAGCAGTTCTTC | CASRRPGLGRVNEQFF
TRBJ2-3 | NA | TRBV5-1 | TRBD1 | TGCGCCAGCAGCCCCTCGACAGGGCTAGATACGCAGTATTTT | CASSPSTGLDTQYF
TRBJ2-4 | few | TRBV20-1 | NA | TGCAGTGCTTCTGTCGACATTCAGTACTTC | CSASVDIQYF
TRBJ2-1 | few | TRBV7-8 | NA | TGTGCCAGCAGCCATGTACGGGCCTCGGGGCAGTTCTTC | CASSHVRASGQFF
TRBJ2-1 | NA | TRBV6-1 | TRBD1 | TGTGCCAGCGGACAGGGGGCTTACAATGAGCAGTTCTTC | CASGQGAYNEQFF
TRBJ2-6 | NA | TRBV20-1 | NA | TGCAGTGCTAGAAAGTCTGGGGCCAACGTCCTGACTTTC | CSARKSGANVLTF
TRBJ1-2 | NA | TRBV20-1 | TRBD1 | TGCAGTGCTCCTTTGACAGGGGCTAGCTATGGCTACACCTTC | CSAPLTGASYGYTF
TRBJ2-1 | NA | TRBV7-9 | NA | TGTGCCAGCAGCTCCACGGCGGCGGTACACCCTCGGAATGAGCAGTTCTTC | CASSSTAAVHPRNEQFF
TRBJ2-7 | NA | TRBV20-1 | TRBD2 | TGCAGTGGCCAGCGAGCGGGGGGCCAACGCTACGAGCAGTACTTC | CSGQRAGGQRYEQYF
TRBJ2-1 | NA | TRBV20-1 | TRBD2 | TGCAGTGCTAGAGATAGGCTAGCGGGGGGGCATGAGCAGTTCTTC | CSARDRLAGGHEQFF
TRBJ2-3 | few | TRBV7-2 | NA | TGTGCCAGCAGCTTAAATGGGCAGACCACAGATACGCAGTATTTT | CASSLNGQTTDTQYF
TRBJ2-5 | many | TRBV29-1 | TRBD1 | TGCAGCGGAAACAGGGGCGTCGGGGAGACCCAGTACTTC | CSGNRGVGETQYF
TRBJ1-5 | few | TRBV6-1 | NA | TGTGCCAGCAGCCAGACAGCTAGCAATCAGCCCCAGCATTTT | CASSQTASNQPQHF
TRBJ2-3 | few | TRBV12-3/TRBV12-4 | NA | TGTGCCAGCAGTGCAAGGGGGGCAGATACGCAGTATTTT | CASSARGADTQYF
TRBJ1-2 | few | TRBV5-1 | TRBD1 | TGCGCCAGCAGCTTGGAGGACAGGGCGTCGGACTATGGCTACACCTTC | CASSLEDRASDYGYTF
TRBJ2-1 | NA | TRBV20-1 | TRBD2 | TGCAGTGCTCCGAGGACTAGCGGGACTACCTACAATGAGCAGTTCTTC | CSAPRTSGTTYNEQFF
TRBJ1-1 | NA | TRBV7-2 | TRBD1 | TGTGCCAGCAAACGGGACAGGGGGTTATATACTGAAGCTTTCTTT | CASKRDRGLYTEAFF
TRBJ2-1 | NA | TRBV7-2 | NA | TGTGCCAGCAGCTTTTCGAGTGAGGGGTATGAGCAGTTCTTC | CASSFSSEGYEQFF
TRBJ2-3 | NA | TRBV29-1 | TRBD1 | TGCAGCGCCGACAGGGGAAACACAGATACGCAGTATTTT | CSADRGNTDTQYF
TRBJ2-3 | NA | TRBV7-9 | NA | TGTGCCAGCAGTCCCCCTATAGATACGCAGTATTTT | CASSPPIDTQYF
TRBJ2-7 | NA | TRBV7-8 | NA | TGTGCCAGCAGCTCAGAGGTGGGGTACTACGAGCAGTACTTC | CASSSEVGYYEQYF
TRBJ2-5 | NA | TRBV7-2 | NA | TGTGCCAGCAGCTCCTCTGGGGGCGTACAAGAGACCCAGTATTTC | CASSSSGGVQETQYF
TRBJ2-5 | few | TRBV5-1 | TRBD2 | TGCGCCAGCAGCCCCGGGGGGTACGAGACCCAGTACTTC | CASSPGGYETQYF
TRBJ2-7 | NA | TRBV19 | NA | TGTGCCAGTAGGTCGGCAACTGTATATCCCTACGAGCAGTACTTC | CASRSATVYPYEQYF
TRBJ2-1 | few | TRBV7-7 | TRBD2 | TGTGCTAGCAGCTCCGACGCCGGGGGGGACAATGAGCAGTTCTTC | CASSSDAGGDNEQFF
TRBJ1-6 | NA | TRBV5-1 | NA | TGCGCCAGCAGCTTGGAGGGGGTCGACTCACCCCTCCACTTT | CASSLEGVDSPLHF
TRBJ2-4 | NA | TRBV4-1 | TRBD1 | TGCGCCAGCAGCGGGAGGACAGGGAACAACATTCAGTACTTC | CASSGRTGNNIQYF
TRBJ2-1 | NA | TRBV13 | TRBD2 | TGTGCCAGCAGCTTAGGCCACTTCCTAGCGGGCTACAATGGGCAGTTCTTC | CASSLGHFLAGYNGQFF
TRBJ2-5 | few | TRBV3-1 | TRBD2 | TGTGCCAGCAGCCAAGTGACGACTAGCGGGGGAGAGACCCAGTACTTC | CASSQVTTSGGETQYF
TRBJ1-2 | few | TRBV4-1 | TRBD1 | TGCGCCAGCAGTCTACGGACAGGGGGCCAGAACTATGGCTACACCTTC | CASSLRTGGQNYGYTF